This is a list of T cell receptor beta chains from one sample in a study of human T cells and chemical hapten exposure. In TCRdb, the RACE reads were re-called with MiXCR into one record per CDR3 protein. This sample has tens of thousands of distinct CDR3 sequences, with roughly an eighth found just once. Source: whole blood, taken in connection with sensitization to the hapten diphenylcyclopropenone (DPC). The receptors stem from a man younger than 45 with alopecia areata. Some clones in this sample may be carry-over from other donors' samples. Each CDR3 is given with its conserved first and last residue. The D gene is left open where the match is weak. Size tells how often a clone was seen (once, few, many) or the class of an expanded clone, and some rows leave it out.

cdr3_length: 15; d_call: -; j_call: TRBJ2-3; v_call: TRBV7-2; clone_size: -; cdr3_aa: CASSPVDFITDTQYF; cdr3_nt: TGTGCCAGCAGCCCAGTGGACTTTATCACAGATACGCAGTATTTT
cdr3_length: 13; d_call: -; j_call: TRBJ1-1; v_call: TRBV11-2; clone_size: many; cdr3_aa: CASSLGAVAEAFF; cdr3_nt: TGTGCCAGCAGCCTAGGCGCCGTGGCTGAAGCTTTCTTT
cdr3_length: 15; d_call: -; j_call: TRBJ1-5; v_call: TRBV9; clone_size: -; cdr3_aa: CASSPRASSNQPQHF; cdr3_nt: TGTGCCAGCAGCCCCCGTGCGTCGAGCAATCAGCCCCAGCATTTT
cdr3_length: 13; d_call: TRBD1; j_call: TRBJ2-7; v_call: TRBV5-1; clone_size: many; cdr3_aa: CASRFGQGNEQYF; cdr3_nt: TGCGCCAGCAGGTTTGGACAGGGGAACGAGCAGTACTTC
cdr3_length: 14; d_call: -; j_call: TRBJ2-3; v_call: TRBV19; clone_size: -; cdr3_aa: CASRRGLPTDTQYF; cdr3_nt: TGTGCCAGTAGGCGGGGGCTACCCACAGATACGCAGTATTTT
cdr3_length: 15; d_call: -; j_call: TRBJ2-7; v_call: TRBV28; clone_size: -; cdr3_aa: CASSLLAAVSYEQYF; cdr3_nt: TGTGCCAGCAGTTTATTGGCGGCGGTTTCGTACGAGCAGTACTTC
cdr3_length: 15; d_call: TRBD1; j_call: TRBJ1-1; v_call: TRBV2; clone_size: many; cdr3_aa: CASRGTGGAGAEAFF; cdr3_nt: TGTGCCAGCAGAGGGACAGGGGGCGCGGGTGCTGAAGCTTTCTTT
cdr3_length: 15; d_call: TRBD1; j_call: TRBJ1-4; v_call: TRBV20-1; clone_size: -; cdr3_aa: CSARGTGGSNEKLFF; cdr3_nt: TGCAGTGCTAGAGGGACAGGGGGCTCTAATGAAAAACTGTTTTTT
cdr3_length: 15; d_call: TRBD1; j_call: TRBJ2-1; v_call: TRBV7-9; clone_size: many; cdr3_aa: CASSFQGAPYNEQFF; cdr3_nt: TGTGCCAGCAGCTTCCAGGGGGCACCTTACAATGAGCAGTTCTTC
cdr3_length: 14; d_call: -; j_call: TRBJ1-2; v_call: TRBV30; clone_size: -; cdr3_aa: CAWSVLPPLDGYTF; cdr3_nt: TGTGCCTGGAGTGTTCTTCCCCCCCTAGATGGCTACACCTTC
cdr3_length: 15; d_call: -; j_call: TRBJ1-5; v_call: TRBV18; clone_size: few; cdr3_aa: CASSPSQGSSQPQHF; cdr3_nt: TGTGCCAGCTCACCAAGCCAGGGTTCAAGTCAGCCCCAGCATTTT
cdr3_length: 15; d_call: -; j_call: TRBJ1-2; v_call: TRBV7-9; clone_size: few; cdr3_aa: CASSSSRGTDYGYTF; cdr3_nt: TGTGCCAGCAGCTCGAGCAGGGGAACAGACTATGGCTACACCTTC
cdr3_length: 14; d_call: -; j_call: TRBJ2-7; v_call: TRBV28; clone_size: -; cdr3_aa: CASTPTGSSYEQYF; cdr3_nt: TGTGCCAGTACCCCTACGGGGAGCTCCTACGAGCAGTACTTC
cdr3_length: 14; d_call: -; j_call: TRBJ2-3; v_call: TRBV4-3; clone_size: -; cdr3_aa: CASSQDRNTDTQYF; cdr3_nt: TGCGCCAGCAGCCAAGATCGCAACACAGATACGCAGTATTTT
cdr3_length: 16; d_call: TRBD2; j_call: TRBJ2-5; v_call: TRBV11-2; clone_size: few; cdr3_aa: CASSLGVAGGLETQYF; cdr3_nt: TGTGCCAGCAGCCTAGGAGTAGCGGGGGGGCTGGAGACCCAGTACTTC
cdr3_length: 15; d_call: TRBD2; j_call: TRBJ2-1; v_call: TRBV9; clone_size: many; cdr3_aa: CASSKIPGGDPEQFF; cdr3_nt: TGTGCCAGCAGCAAAATCCCCGGGGGGGACCCCGAGCAGTTCTTC
cdr3_length: 13; d_call: TRBD1; j_call: TRBJ2-5; v_call: TRBV12-3/TRBV12-4; clone_size: -; cdr3_aa: CASSPRQGEAQYF; cdr3_nt: TGTGCCAGCAGCCCTCGACAGGGAGAGGCCCAGTACTTC
cdr3_length: 14; d_call: -; j_call: TRBJ2-2; v_call: TRBV7-3; clone_size: many; cdr3_aa: CASSLTGNTGELFF; cdr3_nt: TGTGCCAGCAGCTTAACAGGGAACACCGGGGAGCTGTTTTTT
cdr3_length: 16; d_call: TRBD2; j_call: TRBJ2-1; v_call: TRBV7-2; clone_size: few; cdr3_aa: CASSPGTSGGANEQFF; cdr3_nt: TGTGCCAGCAGCCCCGGGACTAGCGGGGGGGCTAATGAGCAGTTCTTC
cdr3_length: 15; d_call: -; j_call: TRBJ2-3; v_call: TRBV28; clone_size: few; cdr3_aa: CAAARGAGDTDTQYF; cdr3_nt: TGTGCCGCTGCTCGTGGGGCGGGCGACACAGATACGCAGTATTTT
cdr3_length: 15; d_call: -; j_call: TRBJ2-7; v_call: TRBV20-1; clone_size: few; cdr3_aa: CSAENRDHPSYEQYF; cdr3_nt: TGCAGTGCGGAAAACCGGGACCACCCCTCCTACGAGCAGTACTTC
cdr3_length: 14; d_call: -; j_call: TRBJ2-2; v_call: TRBV6-1; clone_size: many; cdr3_aa: CASSESGLVGELFF; cdr3_nt: TGTGCCAGCAGTGAATCGGGGTTGGTCGGGGAGCTGTTTTTT
cdr3_length: 18; d_call: TRBD1; j_call: TRBJ2-2; v_call: TRBV28; clone_size: few; cdr3_aa: CASRAERGQGARTGELFF; cdr3_nt: TGTGCCAGCAGAGCCGAACGGGGACAGGGGGCGAGAACCGGGGAGCTGTTTTTT
cdr3_length: 13; d_call: -; j_call: TRBJ2-5; v_call: TRBV11-2; clone_size: -; cdr3_aa: CASSLGVQETQYF; cdr3_nt: TGTGCCAGCAGCCTGGGGGTCCAAGAGACCCAGTACTTC
cdr3_length: 15; d_call: TRBD1; j_call: TRBJ2-7; v_call: TRBV11-2; clone_size: many; cdr3_aa: CASSSTKDRGHEQYF; cdr3_nt: TGTGCCAGCAGCTCGACAAAGGACAGGGGGCACGAGCAGTACTTC
cdr3_length: 14; d_call: -; j_call: TRBJ2-7; v_call: TRBV12-3/TRBV12-4; clone_size: many; cdr3_aa: CASSSSGRSYEQYF; cdr3_nt: TGTGCCAGCAGTTCATCGGGCCGTTCCTACGAGCAGTACTTC
cdr3_length: 11; d_call: -; j_call: TRBJ1-1; v_call: TRBV6-6; clone_size: many; cdr3_aa: CASRIRPQAFF; cdr3_nt: TGTGCCAGCAGAATTAGACCCCAAGCTTTCTTT
cdr3_length: 14; d_call: -; j_call: TRBJ2-1; v_call: TRBV20-1; clone_size: -; cdr3_aa: CSAGPPGRGNEQFF; cdr3_nt: TGCAGTGCAGGGCCGCCCGGCAGGGGCAATGAGCAGTTCTTC
cdr3_length: 16; d_call: -; j_call: TRBJ1-2; v_call: TRBV7-6; clone_size: many; cdr3_aa: CASSLGGTEPHQGYTF; cdr3_nt: TGTGCCAGCAGCTTAGGGGGGACCGAGCCTCACCAAGGCTACACCTTC
cdr3_length: 17; d_call: TRBD1; j_call: TRBJ2-7; v_call: TRBV4-1; clone_size: many; cdr3_aa: CASSHQTLEGQGIEQYF; cdr3_nt: TGCGCCAGCAGCCACCAAACCCTCGAGGGACAGGGAATCGAGCAGTACTTC
cdr3_length: 14; d_call: -; j_call: TRBJ1-3; v_call: TRBV5-1; clone_size: many; cdr3_aa: CASSKAGAGNTIYF; cdr3_nt: TGCGCCAGCAGTAAAGCAGGGGCTGGAAACACCATATATTTT
cdr3_length: 14; d_call: -; j_call: TRBJ1-3; v_call: TRBV5-1; clone_size: many; cdr3_aa: CASSLYGSGNTIYF; cdr3_nt: TGCGCCAGCAGCTTGTATGGCTCTGGAAACACCATATATTTT
cdr3_length: 13; d_call: -; j_call: TRBJ1-6; v_call: TRBV4-1; clone_size: few; cdr3_aa: CASSQGLNSPLHF; cdr3_nt: TGCGCCAGCAGCCAAGGGTTGAATTCACCCCTCCACTTT
cdr3_length: 13; d_call: -; j_call: TRBJ1-5; v_call: TRBV7-2; clone_size: many; cdr3_aa: CASSIDRWGGQHF; cdr3_nt: TGTGCCAGCAGTATAGATCGGTGGGGGGGCCAGCATTTT
cdr3_length: 13; d_call: -; j_call: TRBJ1-6; v_call: TRBV6-1; clone_size: few; cdr3_aa: CASDIDYNSPLHF; cdr3_nt: TGTGCCAGCGATATAGACTATAATTCACCCCTCCACTTT
cdr3_length: 17; d_call: -; j_call: TRBJ1-5; v_call: TRBV19; clone_size: many; cdr3_aa: CAVEGGSRVDGNQPQHF; cdr3_nt: TGTGCCGTCGAAGGAGGGTCAAGGGTGGATGGCAATCAGCCCCAGCATTTT
cdr3_length: 15; d_call: TRBD2; j_call: TRBJ2-2; v_call: TRBV20-1; clone_size: -; cdr3_aa: CSARGLAGNTGELFF; cdr3_nt: TGCAGTGCTAGAGGCCTAGCGGGGAACACCGGGGAGCTGTTTTTT
cdr3_length: 11; d_call: -; j_call: TRBJ2-7; v_call: TRBV20-1; clone_size: -; cdr3_aa: CSAQQVHEQYF; cdr3_nt: TGCAGTGCCCAACAGGTCCACGAGCAGTACTTC
cdr3_length: 13; d_call: -; j_call: TRBJ2-1; v_call: TRBV19; clone_size: few; cdr3_aa: CASSIAGRNEQFF; cdr3_nt: TGTGCCAGTAGTATAGCCGGGCGCAATGAGCAGTTCTTC
cdr3_length: 15; d_call: -; j_call: TRBJ1-5; v_call: TRBV12-3/TRBV12-4; clone_size: many; cdr3_aa: CASSQQLGGNQPQHF; cdr3_nt: TGTGCCAGCAGTCAGCAGTTAGGGGGGAATCAGCCCCAGCATTTT
cdr3_length: 16; d_call: TRBD2; j_call: TRBJ2-7; v_call: TRBV27; clone_size: many; cdr3_aa: CASSFSTGGSSYEQYF; cdr3_nt: TGTGCCAGCAGTTTCTCCACCGGGGGGAGCTCCTACGAGCAGTACTTC
cdr3_length: 14; d_call: -; j_call: TRBJ1-5; v_call: TRBV2; clone_size: many; cdr3_aa: CASKPDGGGGPQHF; cdr3_nt: TGTGCCAGCAAACCGGACGGCGGGGGAGGGCCCCAGCATTTT
cdr3_length: 16; d_call: -; j_call: TRBJ2-3; v_call: TRBV7-8; clone_size: -; cdr3_aa: CASSLADGLSTDTQYF; cdr3_nt: TGTGCCAGCAGCTTAGCGGATGGACTCTCCACAGATACGCAGTATTTT
cdr3_length: 15; d_call: -; j_call: TRBJ2-1; v_call: TRBV9; clone_size: few; cdr3_aa: CASSVSGSSYNEQFF; cdr3_nt: TGTGCCAGCAGCGTATCGGGGAGCTCCTACAATGAGCAGTTCTTC
cdr3_length: 13; d_call: -; j_call: TRBJ2-3; v_call: TRBV6-1; clone_size: few; cdr3_aa: CASSEEGADTQYF; cdr3_nt: TGTGCCAGCAGTGAAGAGGGGGCAGATACGCAGTATTTT
cdr3_length: 15; d_call: TRBD1; j_call: TRBJ1-6; v_call: TRBV3-1; clone_size: few; cdr3_aa: CASRNSGQGVSPLHF; cdr3_nt: TGTGCCAGCAGGAATAGTGGACAGGGTGTTTCACCCCTCCACTTT
cdr3_length: 12; d_call: -; j_call: TRBJ2-7; v_call: TRBV7-9; clone_size: many; cdr3_aa: CASSPPTREQYF; cdr3_nt: TGTGCCAGCAGCCCCCCAACCAGGGAACAGTACTTC
cdr3_length: 10; d_call: -; j_call: TRBJ2-7; v_call: TRBV9; clone_size: many; cdr3_aa: CASGGKPQYF; cdr3_nt: TGTGCCAGTGGGGGAAAGCCGCAGTACTTC
cdr3_length: 16; d_call: TRBD2; j_call: TRBJ2-1; v_call: TRBV2; clone_size: -; cdr3_aa: CARMTSGGPAYNEQFF; cdr3_nt: TGTGCCAGGATGACTAGCGGGGGCCCGGCCTACAATGAGCAGTTCTTC
cdr3_length: 12; d_call: -; j_call: TRBJ2-3; v_call: TRBV27; clone_size: -; cdr3_aa: CASGLRADTQYF; cdr3_nt: TGTGCCAGTGGTCTCAGGGCAGATACGCAGTATTTT
cdr3_length: 15; d_call: -; j_call: TRBJ1-3; v_call: TRBV4-3; clone_size: few; cdr3_aa: CASSQDWNSGNTIYF; cdr3_nt: TGCGCCAGCAGCCAAGATTGGAACTCTGGAAACACCATATATTTT
cdr3_length: 13; d_call: -; j_call: TRBJ1-2; v_call: TRBV5-1; clone_size: few; cdr3_aa: CASSLEGPYGYTF; cdr3_nt: TGCGCCAGCAGCTTGGAGGGACCCTATGGCTACACCTTC
cdr3_length: 13; d_call: -; j_call: TRBJ2-5; v_call: TRBV10-3; clone_size: few; cdr3_aa: CAISGTPTETQYF; cdr3_nt: TGTGCCATCAGTGGGACCCCTACAGAGACCCAGTACTTC
cdr3_length: 14; d_call: -; j_call: TRBJ1-2; v_call: TRBV7-9; clone_size: many; cdr3_aa: CASTDPLNEDGYTF; cdr3_nt: TGTGCCAGCACCGACCCCCTCAACGAAGATGGCTACACCTTC
cdr3_length: 13; d_call: -; j_call: TRBJ2-6; v_call: TRBV6-5; clone_size: -; cdr3_aa: CASSLVGVNVLTF; cdr3_nt: TGTGCCAGCAGCCTGGTGGGGGTCAACGTCCTGACTTTC
cdr3_length: 16; d_call: -; j_call: TRBJ1-6; v_call: TRBV7-2; clone_size: -; cdr3_aa: CASSSVALPFNSPLHF; cdr3_nt: TGTGCCAGCAGCTCCGTAGCTTTACCCTTTAATTCACCCCTCCACTTT
cdr3_length: 15; d_call: TRBD1; j_call: TRBJ1-2; v_call: TRBV7-9; clone_size: -; cdr3_aa: CASSSRGQGEDGYTF; cdr3_nt: TGTGCCAGCAGCTCTAGGGGACAGGGGGAAGATGGCTACACCTTC
cdr3_length: 15; d_call: TRBD1; j_call: TRBJ2-3; v_call: TRBV20-1; clone_size: few; cdr3_aa: CSAGRRQGNTDTQYF; cdr3_nt: TGCAGTGCTGGTCGTAGACAGGGGAACACAGATACGCAGTATTTT
cdr3_length: 17; d_call: -; j_call: TRBJ2-1; v_call: TRBV2; clone_size: many; cdr3_aa: CASSELGPTTTYNEQFF; cdr3_nt: TGTGCCAGCAGTGAATTAGGACCGACGACGACTTACAATGAGCAGTTCTTC
cdr3_length: 13; d_call: -; j_call: TRBJ1-1; v_call: TRBV27; clone_size: -; cdr3_aa: CATHGQGGAEAFF; cdr3_nt: TGTGCCACCCACGGTCAGGGCGGGGCTGAAGCTTTCTTT